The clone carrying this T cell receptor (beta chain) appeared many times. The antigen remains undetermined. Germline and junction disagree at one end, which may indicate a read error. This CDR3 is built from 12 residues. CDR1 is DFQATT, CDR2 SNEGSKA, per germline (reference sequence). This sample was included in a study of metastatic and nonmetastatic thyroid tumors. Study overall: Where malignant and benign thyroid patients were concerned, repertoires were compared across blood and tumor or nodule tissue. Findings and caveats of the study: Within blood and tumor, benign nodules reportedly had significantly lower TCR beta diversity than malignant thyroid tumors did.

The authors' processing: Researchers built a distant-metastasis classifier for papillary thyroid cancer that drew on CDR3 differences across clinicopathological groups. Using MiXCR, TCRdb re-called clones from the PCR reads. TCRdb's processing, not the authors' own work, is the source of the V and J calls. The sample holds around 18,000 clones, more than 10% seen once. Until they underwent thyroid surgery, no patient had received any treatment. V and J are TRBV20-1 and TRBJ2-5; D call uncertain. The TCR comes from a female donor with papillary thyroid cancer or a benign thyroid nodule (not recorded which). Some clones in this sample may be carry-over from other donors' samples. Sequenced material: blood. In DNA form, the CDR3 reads TGCAGTGCTCGAGACACCAAAGAGACCCAGTACTTC. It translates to CSARDTKETQYF.